These 5 T cell receptor beta chains share one sample of origin, sequenced in a study of control samples from healthy donors and cancer patients. Sequencing was performed with immunoSEQ multiplex PCR; in TCRdb, only in-frame clones are kept and a portion is missing. The sample carries 150,000 or so clones, 93% recorded once. The sequencing sample was made of blood. The receptors were gathered from a man aged 45 to 65 in good health.

The chain employs TRBV18 and TRBJ2-3; 10 nucleotides line up with TRBD1. The CDR3 spans 12 residues. V lost 3 bases, J lost 12 bases, and 3 bases stayed unmatched. The germline gives CDR1 KGHSH, CDR2 LQKENI. The CDR3 here is CASSPGQGHQYF. The CDR3 DNA reads as TGTGCCAGCTCACCGGGACAGGGGCACCAGTATTTT.

The V call is TRBV9, the J call TRBJ2-2; possibly TRBD1 or TRBD2 for D (5 bases each). The germline CDR1 and CDR2 sequences are SGDLS and YYNGEE. The CDR3 contains 14 residues. V was trimmed by 0 bases and J by 8 bases, leaving 11 bases between them. The CDR3 nucleotides read TGTGCCAGCAGCGTAGCGTCAGGGAGAGGGGAGCTGTTTTTT. Residues: CASSVASGRGELFF.

The V and J genes are TRBV10-1 and TRBJ2-3; D is unresolved. Looked up from germline, CDR1 is WNHNN and CDR2 is SYGVQD (reference sequence). The CDR3 is made up of 13 amino acids. The germline V and J ends were trimmed by 3 bases and 1 base, with 5 bases remaining between them. The DNA for the CDR3 is TGCGCCAGCAGTGACCCGGGCACAGATACGCAGTATTTT. Its translation is CASSDPGTDTQYF.

This clone was recorded once. DNA of the CDR3: TGTGCCTGGAGTAGGAGCCAGGGGGCCTACAATGAGCAGTTCTTC. It encodes CAWSRSQGAYNEQFF. The rearrangement links TRBV30 to TRBJ2-1, with 7 bases aligning to TRBD1. J gave up 2 bases and V 2 bases, and 6 bases lay outside the gene matches. Germline V gene sequence: CDR1 GTSNPN, CDR2 SVGIG (reference sequence). The CDR3 runs to 15 residues.

The rearrangement uses TRBV28 and TRBJ2-1, with 9 bases matching TRBD1. Germline values: CDR1 MDHEN, CDR2 SYDVKM. The CDR3 has 15 residues. The V and J ends lost 6 bases and 6 bases, in that order; junction bases with no gene match: 9. This CDR3 is CASRSATGGLNEQFF. In DNA, the CDR3 is TGTGCCAGCAGGTCCGCGACAGGGGGACTCAATGAGCAGTTCTTC.